Listed here are 2 T cell receptor beta chains from one sample, sequenced in a study of cytomegalovirus exposure and HLA in healthy donors. It was with 60 Vbeta and 13 Jbeta primers that the PCR ran. Libraries were prepared by immunoSEQ multiplex PCR; TCRdb keeps only in-frame clonotypes and omits some of them. Of around 130,000 clones in the sample, around two thirds were seen once. The sequenced sample consisted of PBMCs. The source is a human donor in good health.

The chain's CDR3 is CASTTGGRATPAFF. CDR3 DNA sequence: TGTGCCAGCACCACAGGGGGCCGGGCGACCCCGGCTTTCTTT. This chain joins TRBV6-5 and TRBJ1-1; 9 bases map to TRBD1. Per germline, CDR1 MNHEY and CDR2 SVGAGI. V shed 7 bases and J 11 bases; nucleotides not matched to a gene: 14. CDR3 length: 14 amino acids.

The chain combines TRBV7-6 with TRBJ1-1; D gene uncertain. Germline CDR1 reads SGHVS; CDR2 reads FNYEAQ. Trimming left V 0 bases short and J 1 base short, with 6 bases between. This CDR3 region has 14 residues. CDR3 bases: TGTGCCAGCAGCTTAGCGTACGGGAACACTGAAGCTTTCTTT. As protein: CASSLAYGNTEAFF.